This TCR beta chain was sequenced for a study of cytomegalovirus exposure and HLA in healthy donors. CDR1 and CDR2 (germline): SQVTM, ANQGSEA. The CDR3 is 15 amino acids. Trimming took 8 bases from V and 8 from J; bases not matched to a gene: 15. On this clone: The sample contains more than one DNA sequence encoding this CDR3.

TCRdb's copy holds only in-frame clones and misses some; the assay was immunoSEQ multiplex PCR. This table holds some 150,000 clones, 80% to 90% found once. Specimen: PBMCs. The chain uses TRBV29-1 and TRBJ1-2; the match to TRBD1 covers 12 bases. The TCR originated in a man aged 18-30 years in good health and CMV-seropositive. The CDR3 DNA sequence: TGCAGCACTCTAACATGGGACAGGGGGCGCCGGGGCTACACCTTC. It encodes CSTLTWDRGRRGYTF.